This T cell receptor (beta chain) came from a study of Graves' ophthalmopathy and Graves' hyperthyroidism. Study observations and caveats: Sensitivity reached roughly 71% and specificity approximately 72% when the model predicted ophthalmopathy progression.

From RNA, the CDR3 regions of TCR beta chains were amplified and sequenced. After a first-round RT-PCR with HTBI primers, a second-round multiplex PCR was run. TCRdb re-analysed the multiplex PCR reads in MiXCR, keeping a single row per CDR3 protein. The sample has a few hundred thousand distinct CDR3 sequences; approximately 17% are singletons. Clinical symptoms, serum thyroxine, TRAb, thyroid ultrasound and orbital computed tomography formed the basis of diagnosis. V shed 4 bases and J shed 0 bases, with 15 bases lying between them. The CDR3 sequence is 15 residues long. Germline CDR1 and CDR2: SQVTM and ANQGSEA. This clonotype was counted at least ten times. Its antigen remains unidentified.

The sequenced sample consisted of peripheral blood. The rearrangement uses TRBV29-1 and TRBJ1-1; a weak D match, TRBD1 (6 bases). The source is an adult woman with stable Graves' hyperthyroidism. This chain's CDR3 is CSVAGGGLLNTEAFF. CDR3 in DNA: TGCAGCGTTGCCGGAGGGGGACTCTTGAACACTGAAGCTTTCTTT.